This TCR beta chain derives from a study of a mutant IDH1 vaccine in newly diagnosed glioma. TCRdb keeps only in-frame clones here, not all; method: immunoSEQ multiplex PCR. The table has 84,000 or so clones, approximately 75% seen once; the top ten hold 4% to 5.5%. Concerning this clone: As yet, its antigen is unknown.

The time point here: week 47, end of study. Alongside topical imiquimod, each dose of vaccine comprised 300 ug of mutant IDH1 20-mer peptide. Every donor had a new WHO grade 3 or 4 astrocytoma that was IDH1-mutant, with loss of nuclear ATRX. The CDR3 runs 17 residues. From germline, CDR1 is LNHDA and CDR2 SQIVND (reference sequence). The junction had 12 bases not matched to a gene; V was cut back by 7 bases and J by 1 base. The material was PBMCs, obtained from a glioma patient whose treatment included an IDH1 peptide vaccine. The chain joins TRBV19 to TRBJ2-7; 11 bases match TRBD2. This TCR came from a man between 40 and 49 years old with glioma. CDR3: CASTPSSTSGGSYEQYF. CDR3 DNA: TGTGCCAGTACTCCATCTTCCACTAGCGGGGGATCCTACGAGCAGTACTTC.